Listed below are T cell receptor beta chains from one sample, sequenced in a study of vaccination effects on CD4 cells after COVID-19. Method: immunoSEQ multiplex PCR; TCRdb's copy keeps in-frame clones and lacks some. The sample lists 30,000 to 40,000 clones, around 79% occurring once. No antigen is known for these receptors. The source was CD4+ T cells from PBMCs cultured without peptide, collected after COVID-19 vaccination. The receptors come from a human donor who had a prior SARS-CoV-2 infection. Both conserved end residues are part of each CDR3. Fields, in order: V gene, D gene, clone size, J gene, CDR3 protein, CDR3 DNA. The D gene is left open where the match is weak. Some rows mark clone size as missing; the rest say once, few, many or name a class of expanded clone.

TRBV12-3/TRBV12-4,.,few,TRBJ2-7,CASRPSSVYEQYF,TGTGCCAGCAGACCCAGCTCCGTCTACGAGCAGTACTTC
TRBV6-1,TRBD1,few,TRBJ1-1,CASSDAQGWNTEAFF,TGTGCCAGCAGTGACGCACAGGGGTGGAACACTGAAGCTTTCTTT
TRBV19,.,few,TRBJ1-6,CASSLDGRYNSPLHF,TGTGCCAGTAGCCTAGACGGACGGTATAATTCACCCCTCCACTTT
TRBV9,.,.,TRBJ2-2,CASSLGTGELFF,TGTGCCAGCAGCCTAGGAACCGGGGAGCTGTTTTTT
TRBV11-2,.,.,TRBJ1-6,CASSLDLGASNSPLHF,TGTGCCAGCAGCTTAGATCTAGGGGCCTCCAATTCACCCCTCCACTTT
TRBV4-3,.,.,TRBJ2-2,CASSQGGSVSGELFF,TGCGCCAGCAGCCAAGGGGGTAGTGTCAGCGGGGAGCTGTTTTTT
TRBV15,.,.,TRBJ1-1,CATRGTGITEAFF,TGTGCCACCAGAGGGACGGGAATCACTGAAGCTTTCTTT
TRBV19,TRBD1,.,TRBJ2-1,CASSRTGEGDEQFF,TGTGCCAGTAGTAGGACAGGGGAGGGAGATGAGCAGTTCTTC
TRBV2,.,once,TRBJ2-3,CASSGLGGDTQYF,TGTGCCAGCAGTGGACTAGGAGGCGATACGCAGTATTTT
TRBV2,.,once,TRBJ1-1,CATFGQSNTEAFF,TGTGCCACCTTCGGACAGTCGAACACTGAAGCTTTCTTT
TRBV7-2,.,.,TRBJ1-2,CASSLVSGVGYGYTF,TGTGCCAGCAGCTTAGTGTCGGGGGTAGGCTATGGCTACACCTTC
TRBV7-2,.,.,TRBJ1-5,CASSSDMAHQPQHF,TGTGCCAGCAGCTCGGACATGGCGCATCAGCCCCAGCATTTT
TRBV30,.,.,TRBJ1-1,CAWSRDPENTEAFF,TGTGCCTGGAGTCGGGATCCCGAGAACACTGAAGCTTTCTTT
TRBV5-8,.,.,TRBJ2-7,CASSLWGLGQYF,TGTGCCAGCAGCTTGTGGGGGTTGGGGCAGTACTTC
TRBV7-9,TRBD2,.,TRBJ2-1,CASSLTGLAGVSSYNEQFF,TGTGCCAGCAGCTTAACAGGACTAGCGGGAGTTAGCTCCTACAATGAGCAGTTCTTC
TRBV3-1/TRBV3-2,TRBD2,.,TRBJ2-1,CASSPLAGPYNEQFF,TGTGCCAGCAGTCCATTAGCGGGCCCCTACAATGAGCAGTTCTTC
TRBV18,.,.,TRBJ2-3,CASSPDYSDTQYF,TGTGCCAGCTCACCGGACTACTCAGATACGCAGTATTTT
TRBV6-5,.,.,TRBJ2-1,CASKDIRAPEQFF,TGTGCCAGCAAGGATATACGTGCTCCTGAGCAGTTCTTC
TRBV7-9,.,.,TRBJ1-4,CASSLGQSYEKLFF,TGTGCCAGCAGCTTGGGGCAGTCGTATGAAAAACTGTTTTTT
TRBV12-3/TRBV12-4,TRBD2,.,TRBJ2-2,CASSLLAGGELFF,TGTGCCAGCAGTTTACTAGCGGGTGGGGAGCTGTTTTTT
TRBV5-1,.,.,TRBJ2-5,CASSLVAAQETQYF,TGCGCCAGCAGCTTGGTTGCGGCCCAAGAGACCCAGTACTTC
TRBV7-9,.,.,TRBJ1-2,CASSIHREYGYTF,TGTGCCAGCAGCATTCACAGGGAATATGGCTACACCTTC
TRBV6-2/TRBV6-3,TRBD1,.,TRBJ1-5,CASSTTGATNQPQHF,TGTGCCAGCAGTACTACAGGGGCCACCAATCAGCCCCAGCATTTT
TRBV6-1,.,.,TRBJ2-2,CASSEYRSTGELFF,TGTGCCAGCAGTGAATATCGGAGCACCGGGGAGCTGTTTTTT
TRBV12-3/TRBV12-4,.,.,TRBJ1-2,CASTNTGNYGYTF,TGTGCCAGCACCAACACAGGCAACTATGGCTACACCTTC
TRBV15,TRBD1,.,TRBJ1-4,CATSKTGGRATNEKLFF,TGTGCCACCAGCAAGACAGGGGGCAGAGCAACTAATGAAAAACTGTTTTTT
TRBV27,.,.,TRBJ2-7,CASSLSWVGGEQYF,TGTGCCAGCAGTTTGTCGTGGGTGGGGGGAGAGCAGTACTTC